This TCR beta chain was recorded in a study of beta chain features in type 1 diabetes. Study as a whole: All samples combined gave 107,917,701 sorted cells for examination.

This clone has just a few counts. Its target is not known. As every portion of the isolated RNA was reverse transcribed, the sequencing read expressed TCRB transcripts. This table comes from immunoSEQ multiplex PCR, and its TCRdb copy is limited to in-frame clones, with some not included. The sample contains approximately 600,000 clones, roughly 12% of which appear only once. Whole-study findings and limits: Cells with high TCR expression could be over-represented by cDNA sequencing. Shortening that was moderate but significant affected the TCRB CDR3s of Type 1 diabetes patients in all four CD4+ subsets. PCR might pick shorter templates more often, in the same way for patients and controls. Insertions at VDJ junctions were less frequent in type 1 diabetes patients. These patients also deleted more nucleotides at the same junctions.

CDR3 length: 15 residues. Germline CDR1 reads MDHEN; CDR2 reads SYDVKM. V was shortened by 5 bases and J by 2 bases, with 12 bases between the two germline ends. Specimen: naive CD4+ T cells from blood. The receptor comes from a man younger than 45 with type 1 diabetes. The chain couples TRBV28 to TRBJ2-2, with D possibly TRBD1 on 6 matching bases. The CDR3 DNA reads as TGTGCCAGCAGTCTCGGGACACTCAACACCGGGGAGCTGTTTTTT. Translated: CASSLGTLNTGELFF.